This TCR beta chain was identified in a study of tumor and adjacent non-tumor tissue in lung cancer. Study information: The cohort had about a dozen adenocarcinoma, a couple of squamous cell and 1 small cell patients.

With respect to this clonotype: The antigen is undetermined.

Three rounds of nested PCR, following a modified ARM-PCR protocol, produced the TCRbeta library. In TCRdb, the multiplex PCR reads were re-called with MiXCR into one record per CDR3 protein. This sample yields under 95,000 distinct CDR3 sequences, of which around 71% are seen a single time; around 20% belongs to the top ten. Study results and limitations: Top 100 clones took a larger repertoire share in normal lung. Significantly higher TCR diversity was found in tumor than normal lung.

RNA was extracted from bulk tissue without any cell sorting. There are 16 residues in the CDR3. The germline V gene has CDR1 KGHSH and CDR2 LQKENI. V trimming: 1 base; J trimming: 2 bases; junction bases outside the gene matches: 7. This receptor was taken from a man in his sixties with non-small cell lung cancer. Source material: lung tumor tissue. The chain joins TRBV18 to TRBJ2-5, with 7 bases matching TRBD2. The CDR3, as DNA: TGTGCCAGCTCACCACGAGCTAGCGGAAAACAAGAGACCCAGTACTTC. It translates to CASSPRASGKQETQYF.